This TCR beta chain was found in a study of blood T cell repertoires in COVID-19. Turning to the study itself: Whether acute or convalescent, the COVID-19 samples came from the United States, Italy and Spain. Sources were T cells, B-cell-depleted T cells, or PBMCs; the material itself was cDNA or gDNA.

Authors' data handling: By means of reference gene primer amplification, nucleated cell counts were estimated. Sequenced by immunoSEQ multiplex PCR; TCRdb stores in-frame clones only, minus some. That table gives V, J and clone size, and the DNA gave D and trimming. The top ten hold around 2.2% of the sample, which has approximately 150,000 clones, about four fifths seen once. From germline, CDR1 is LGHDT and CDR2 YNNKEL (reference sequence). The CDR3 consists of 15 residues. With V trimmed by 3 bases and J by 3 bases, 1 base remained unmatched. The receptor's source is a man aged 65 to 85 with acute or convalescent COVID-19. Sequencing input: peripheral blood. The chain uses TRBV3-1 (or the pseudogene TRBV3-2) and TRBJ2-1, with TRBD1 matching over 11 bases. CDR3 in amino acids: CASSQDRGLYNEQFF. DNA for the CDR3: TGTGCCAGCAGCCAGGACAGGGGGCTCTACAATGAGCAGTTCTTC.